This TCR beta chain was sequenced during a study of cytomegalovirus exposure and HLA in healthy donors. Study-level information: The roughly 120 validation repertoires matched the roughly 700 first-cohort repertoires in platform, a later analysis reported.

Whole-study results and caveats: CMV antigen specificity of a few CMV-associated chains was confirmed in vitro.

Data came from immunoSEQ multiplex PCR; TCRdb stores just in-frame clones and leaves some out. The profile shows 250,000 to 350,000 clones, 88% of them singletons. Comment on this clone: The antigen is unknown. Other DNA sequences of this sample code for an identical CDR3.

The CDR3 is 14 residues long. The V end lost 1 base, the J end lost 0 bases, and 6 bases lay between the germline ends. From germline, CDR1 is SEHNR and CDR2 FQNEAQ (reference sequence). The chain recombines TRBV7-9 with TRBJ1-2, with no clear D. Sequences were obtained from PBMCs. The TCR originated in a man aged 25 to 40 in good health and CMV-seronegative. The CDR3 sequence: CASSLGPANYGYTF. CDR3 DNA: TGTGCCAGCAGCTTAGGTCCCGCTAACTATGGCTACACCTTC.